The following is a T cell receptor (beta chain) sequence with its context. The run of the v3.0 immunoSEQ assay was at survey level. Produced via immunoSEQ multiplex PCR; TCRdb's table is partial and in-frame only. Here the sample spans approximately 27,000 clones, about nine tenths being singletons. This CDR3 spans 15 amino acids. Trimming cost V 1 base and J 8 bases; bases outside gene matches: 8. Germline CDR1 SEHNR, CDR2 FQNEAQ (reference sequence). The data were obtained in a study of long-term antiretroviral therapy in people with HIV. The gene calls are TRBV7-9 and TRBJ1-1; 9 bases map to TRBD1. The material sequenced was unsorted PBMCs, taken 5 to 5.5 years after starting antiretroviral therapy. The receptor was isolated from a woman aged 40 to 55 with HIV. DNA for the CDR3: TGTGCCAGCAGCTTAGTAATGGGACAGGGAGGAGAAGCTTTCTTT. Its translation is CASSLVMGQGGEAFF.